These 19 T cell receptor beta chains share one sample of origin, sequenced in a study of CXCR3-negative and CXCR3-positive naive CD8 T cells. General study results and limits: CXCR3-expressing naive cells carried TRB CDR3s more hydrophobic than those of CXCR3-negative naive cells.

Carrying UMI labels, the TRB cDNA libraries were prepared through 5' RACE. From its re-call of the 5' RACE reads, TCRdb lists each CDR3 protein once, without DNA. Its table records over 95,000 distinct CDR3 sequences. These receptors are not linked to any known antigen. Sequenced input: naive CXCR3+ CD8+ T cells from blood. Stated subset: CD45RO-CCR7+CD27+CD95- naive CD8+ T cells expressing CXCR3 (TNR3+). These receptors were obtained from a human donor in good health. Some clones in this sample may be carry-over from other donors' samples.

The chain employs TRBV14 and TRBJ2-7; TCRdb selects TRBD1, and the lack of DNA leaves this call unchecked. This CDR3 is built from 17 residues. Germline assignment: CDR1 SGHDN and CDR2 FVKESK. CDR3 loop: CASSRRRIRELAYEQYF.

The rearrangement links TRBV12-3 or TRBV12-4 to TRBJ2-5; TCRdb's D call, TRBD1, is unchecked because there is no DNA. The CDR3 length is 13 residues. The chain's CDR3 is CASSPGVGETQYF.

V and J are TRBV5-1 and TRBJ1-1. Germline V lookup: CDR1 SGHRS, CDR2 YFSETQ. This CDR3 has 13 residues. The CDR3 protein is CASGSVMNTEAFF. Filled out from reference TRBV5-1 and TRBJ1-1, the complete variable domain reads KAGVTQTPRYLIKTRGQQVTLSCSPISGHRSVSWYQQTPGQGLQFLFEYFSETQRNKGNFPGRFSGRQFSNSRSEMNVSTLELGDSALYLCASGSVMNTEAFFGQGTRLTVV.

The chain links TRBV30 to TRBJ1-1. This CDR3 comprises 13 residues. In germline, CDR1 is GTSNPN, CDR2 SVGIG (reference sequence). CDR3 loop: CAWRLGMNTEAFF. Complete variable domain (other parts from reference TRBV30 and TRBJ1-1): SQTIHQWPATLVQPVGSPLSLECTVEGTSNPNLYWYRQAAGRGLQLLFYSVGIGQISSEVPQNLSASRPQDRQFILSSKKLLLSDSGFYLCAWRLGMNTEAFFGQGTRLTVV.

The CDR3 protein is CASRNSYGEPQHF. J is TRBJ1-5 and V is TRBV25-1. The CDR3 is 13 residues long. Germline CDR1 is MGHDK and CDR2 is SYGVNS.

The chain couples TRBV5-1 to TRBJ2-3. Germline CDR1 SGHRS, CDR2 YFSETQ. The CDR3 contains 14 residues. The CDR3 here is CASSLETSTDTQYF.

The chain combines TRBV25-1 with TRBJ1-1; TCRdb outputs TRBD1, but without DNA this stays unchecked. This CDR3 spans 16 amino acids. Looked up from germline, CDR1 is MGHDK and CDR2 is SYGVNS. CDR3 residues: CASSESRSRRGTEAFF.

The chain recombines TRBV29-1 with TRBJ2-7; TCRdb designates TRBD1, a call that cannot be tested without DNA. The CDR3 has 13 residues. CDR1 and CDR2 (germline): SQVTM, ANQGSEA. The CDR3 protein is CSVGDRDSYEQYF.

The chain carries TRBV29-1 and TRBJ2-3; absent DNA, TCRdb's TRBD1 call cannot be checked. Germline CDR1 is SQVTM and CDR2 is ANQGSEA. The CDR3 is made up of 13 amino acids. CDR3: CSVEVGGADTQYF.

CDR3 region: CASSLDRGVTGELFF. The V call is TRBV5-1, the J call TRBJ2-2; the D call from TCRdb, TRBD2, cannot be confirmed without DNA. The CDR3 has 15 amino acids. Germline values: CDR1 SGHRS, CDR2 YFSETQ.

The chain couples TRBV20-1 to TRBJ1-3; the D gene TCRdb calls, TRBD1, cannot be checked with no DNA. The germline V gene has CDR1 DFQATT and CDR2 SNEGSKA (reference sequence). The CDR3 contains 14 residues. This chain's CDR3 is CSAWDSNSGNTIYF.

The J gene is TRBJ2-5, the V gene TRBV4-1. CDR3 length equals 15 residues. Germline V gene data show CDR1 as MGHRA and CDR2 as YSYEKL. The CDR3 here is CASSQAPGTSRTQYF.

The V and J genes are TRBV5-1 and TRBJ2-7; there is no DNA to check the TCRdb D call of TRBD2. Germline-derived CDR1 and CDR2 are SGHRS and YFSETQ. There are 12 residues in the CDR3. CDR3 amino acids: CASTGAPHEQYF.

V and J are TRBV7-6 and TRBJ2-5; TCRdb proposes TRBD1, but this gene call is untestable without DNA. The CDR3 has 15 residues. The germline V gene encodes CDR1 SGHVS and CDR2 FNYEAQ. The CDR3 spells CASSLGGGGQETQYF.

V usage is TRBV20-1 and J usage is TRBJ2-4; TCRdb's D call of TRBD1 is untestable without DNA. The CDR3 length is 17 residues. CDR1 is DFQATT and CDR2 is SNEGSKA in the germline V gene (reference sequence). CDR3 sequence: CSARDHPGALAKNIQYF.

The chain has TRBV12-3 or TRBV12-4 and TRBJ1-5; TCRdb indicates TRBD1, and absent DNA this call remains unverified. The CDR3 has 15 residues. CDR3 amino acids: CASTQGGFPNQPQHF.

The CDR3 reads CATSRVAGPSEQYF. The chain uses TRBV15 and TRBJ2-7. Germline assignment: CDR1 LNHNV and CDR2 YYDKDF (reference sequence). This CDR3 spans 14 amino acids. Drawing the rest from reference TRBV15 and TRBJ2-7, the complete variable domain is DAMVIQNPRYQVTQFGKPVTLSCSQTLNHNVMYWYQQKSSQAPKLLFHYYDKDFNNEADTPDNFQSRRPNTSFCFLDIRSPGLGDTAMYLCATSRVAGPSEQYFGPGTRLTVT.

The chain recombines TRBV20-1 with TRBJ2-1; TCRdb's D gene call, TRBD2, goes unchecked for lack of DNA. CDR1 is DFQATT, CDR2 SNEGSKA, per germline (reference sequence). This CDR3 has 15 residues. Here the CDR3 reads CSARASGGPYNEQFF.

This chain joins TRBV10-3 and TRBJ1-1; TCRdb lists TRBD1, though no DNA is available to test this call. Germline CDR1 is ENHRY and CDR2 is SYGVKD. The CDR3 is 13 amino acids. CDR3 protein: CAISTGGSTEAFF.